This T cell receptor beta chain was obtained from a study of shared clonotypes between healthy human individuals. This clone came up once. Its target is not known. Study-level points and caveats: Researchers sampled only blood; tissue repertoires likely differ.

The method was immunoSEQ multiplex PCR; TCRdb's version includes in-frame clones alone and lacks a portion of them. In the table there are more than 2 million clones, 85% to 95% of which are singletons. The CDR3 loop spans 16 amino acids. With 0 bases removed from V and 0 bases from J, the gap between germline ends came to 10 bases. Looked up from germline, CDR1 is MGHRA and CDR2 is YSYEKL. The sequencing input was naive CD4+ T cells sorted from blood. Subset: CD45RA+ positively selected. The TCR was taken from a man between 18 and 29 years old in good health. This chain links TRBV4-1 with TRBJ2-3, with D possibly TRBD2 on 5 matching bases. The CDR3 spells CASSQDFGLSTDTQYF. The CDR3 region has the DNA TGCGCCAGCAGCCAAGATTTTGGACTGAGCACAGATACGCAGTATTTT.